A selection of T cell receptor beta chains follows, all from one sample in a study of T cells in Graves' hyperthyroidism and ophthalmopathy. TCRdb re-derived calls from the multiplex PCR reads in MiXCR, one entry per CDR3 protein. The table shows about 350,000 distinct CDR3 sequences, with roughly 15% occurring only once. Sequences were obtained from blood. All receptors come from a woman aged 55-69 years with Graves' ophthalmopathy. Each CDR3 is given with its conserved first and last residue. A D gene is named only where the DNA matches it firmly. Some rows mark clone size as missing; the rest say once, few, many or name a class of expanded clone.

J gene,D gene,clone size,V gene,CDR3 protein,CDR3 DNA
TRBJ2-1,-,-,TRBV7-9,CASSVDVGNEQFF,TGTGCCAGCAGCGTGGACGTGGGCAATGAGCAGTTCTTC
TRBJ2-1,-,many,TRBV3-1,CASSHAGTSYNEQFF,TGTGCCAGCAGCCATGCAGGGACCTCCTACAATGAGCAGTTCTTC
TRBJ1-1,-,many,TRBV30,CAWGPMNTEAFF,TGTGCCTGGGGGCCTATGAACACTGAAGCTTTCTTT
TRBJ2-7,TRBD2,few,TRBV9,CASSTTSGPSYEQYF,TGTGCCAGCAGCACGACTAGCGGGCCGTCCTACGAGCAGTACTTC
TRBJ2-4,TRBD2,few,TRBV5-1,CASSSGGGGTSGRVNIQYF,TGCGCCAGCAGCTCCGGGGGAGGCGGGACTAGCGGGAGGGTAAACATTCAGTACTTC
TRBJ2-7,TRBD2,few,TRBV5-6,CASSPAGDYEQYF,TGTGCTAGTTCCCCCGCGGGGGACTACGAGCAGTACTTC
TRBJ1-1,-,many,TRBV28,CATKDFTGAYWAFF,TGTGCCACCAAAGACTTCACAGGAGCTTATTGGGCTTTCTTT
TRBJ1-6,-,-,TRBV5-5,CASSGQNSPLHF,TGTGCCAGCAGCGGGCAAAATTCACCCCTCCACTTT
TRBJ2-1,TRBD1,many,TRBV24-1,CATSSTGVTYNEQFF,TGTGCCACCAGCAGCACAGGGGTGACCTACAATGAGCAGTTCTTC
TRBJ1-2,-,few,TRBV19,CASSIVEGSPYGYTF,TGTGCCAGTAGTATCGTTGAGGGCTCCCCCTATGGCTACACCTTC
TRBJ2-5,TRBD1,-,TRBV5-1,CASSKRTGGETQYF,TGCGCCAGCAGCAAACGGACAGGGGGCGAGACCCAGTACTTC
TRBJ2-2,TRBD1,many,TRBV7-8,CASSFDRDTGELFF,TGTGCCAGCAGCTTCGACAGGGACACCGGGGAGCTGTTTTTT
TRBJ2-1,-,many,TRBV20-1,CSATSGPNEQFF,TGCAGTGCTACAAGCGGGCCCAATGAGCAGTTCTTC
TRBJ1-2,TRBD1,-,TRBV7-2,CASTPDRRDGYTF,TGTGCCAGCACTCCGGACAGGCGGGATGGCTACACCTTC
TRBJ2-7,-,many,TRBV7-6,CASSLPLGEQYF,TGTGCCAGCAGCTTACCTCTCGGCGAGCAGTACTTC
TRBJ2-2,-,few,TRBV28,CASSLQSGELFF,TGTGCCAGCAGTTTACAATCCGGGGAGCTGTTTTTT
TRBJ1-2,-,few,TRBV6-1,CASTNGQRDTF,TGTGCCAGCACCAACGGACAGCGAGACACCTTC
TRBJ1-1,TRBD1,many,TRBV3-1,CASSLRTGELEAFF,TGTGCCAGCAGCCTAAGGACAGGCGAACTTGAAGCTTTCTTT
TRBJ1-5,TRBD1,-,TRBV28,CASRRQGNQPQHF,TGTGCCAGCAGAAGACAGGGAAATCAGCCCCAGCATTTT
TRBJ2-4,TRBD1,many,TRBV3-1,CASSQGRGKNIQYF,TGTGCCAGCAGCCAGGGCAGGGGGAAAAACATTCAGTACTTC
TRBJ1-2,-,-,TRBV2,CASRETRLDDGYTF,TGTGCCAGCAGGGAGACTCGGTTAGACGATGGCTACACCTTC
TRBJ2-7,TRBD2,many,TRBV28,CASSYSGTVREQYF,TGTGCCAGCAGTTACAGCGGGACCGTCCGCGAGCAGTACTTC
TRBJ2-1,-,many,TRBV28,CASSLGEGNEQFF,TGTGCCAGCAGTTTGGGGGAAGGAAATGAGCAGTTCTTC
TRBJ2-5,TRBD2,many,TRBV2,CASSGSGRGRETQYF,TGTGCCAGCAGTGGTAGCGGGAGAGGGCGAGAGACCCAGTACTTC
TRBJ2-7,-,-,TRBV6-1,CASSSPGTASSYEQYF,TGTGCCAGCAGTTCCCCCGGGACGGCGAGCTCCTACGAGCAGTACTTC
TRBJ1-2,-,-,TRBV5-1,CASSLAVNGDYGYTF,TGCGCCAGCAGCTTGGCGGTAAACGGGGACTATGGCTACACCTTC
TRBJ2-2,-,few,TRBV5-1,CASSLVVDNTGELFF,TGCGCCAGCAGCTTGGTAGTGGATAACACCGGGGAGCTGTTTTTT
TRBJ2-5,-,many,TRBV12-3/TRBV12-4,CASSPGAGVIQTQYF,TGTGCCAGCAGCCCAGGTGCAGGGGTAATACAGACCCAGTACTTC
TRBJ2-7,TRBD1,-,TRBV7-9,CASSLGVQGIYGEQYF,TGTGCCAGCAGCTTAGGAGTACAGGGGATCTATGGGGAGCAGTACTTC
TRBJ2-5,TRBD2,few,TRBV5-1,CASSAAGTSGRETQYF,TGCGCCAGCAGCGCGGCCGGGACTAGCGGGAGGGAGACCCAGTACTTC
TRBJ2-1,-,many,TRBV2,CASSDQTLRDNEQFF,TGTGCCAGCAGTGACCAAACCCTTAGGGACAATGAGCAGTTCTTC
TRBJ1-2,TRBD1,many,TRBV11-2,CASSLLDRALANYGYTF,TGTGCCAGCAGCTTACTTGACAGGGCGTTAGCTAACTATGGCTACACCTTC
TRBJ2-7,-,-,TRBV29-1,CSVHIGRSRGFNEQYF,TGCAGCGTCCACATAGGGAGGAGCAGGGGGTTTAACGAGCAGTACTTC
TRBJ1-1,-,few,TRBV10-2,CASRTQSWDTEAFF,TGCGCCAGCAGGACTCAATCCTGGGACACTGAAGCTTTCTTT
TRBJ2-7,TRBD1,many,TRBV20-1,CSAIRDRVYEQYF,TGCAGTGCTATCCGGGACAGGGTGTACGAGCAGTACTTC
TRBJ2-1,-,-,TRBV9,CASSVAPESHNEQFF,TGTGCCAGCAGCGTAGCCCCGGAGTCCCATAATGAGCAGTTCTTC
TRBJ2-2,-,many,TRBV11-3,CASRPNEHFTGELFF,TGTGCCAGCAGGCCAAACGAGCATTTCACCGGGGAGCTGTTTTTT